Listed below are T cell receptor beta chains from one sample, sequenced in a study of neurological immune-mediated disorders. In TCRdb, the 5' RACE reads were re-called with MiXCR into one record per CDR3 protein. The profile shows around 67,000 distinct CDR3 sequences, 5.2% of them singletons. Sequenced: PBMCs. The source of these receptors is a young man with multiple sclerosis. The CDR3 runs from the conserved cysteine through the conserved F or W. D genes are given only for firm matches. Not all rows give a size; the values are once, few, many and, for expanded clones, a class.

J gene,V gene,D gene,clone size,CDR3 DNA,CDR3 protein
TRBJ2-3,TRBV20-1,TRBD2,many,TGCAGTGCTCCCCTAGCGGGGGGGCCCCCAGATACGCAGTATTTT,CSAPLAGGPPDTQYF
TRBJ2-3,TRBV5-1,TRBD2,many,TGCGCCAGCAGCTCAGGGCTAGCGGGGGGCCCAAGTCCCCTCCCAGATACGCAGTATTTT,CASSSGLAGGPSPLPDTQYF
TRBJ2-3,TRBV7-9,.,few,TGTGCCAGCAGCGGCGGGACAACGGGAGTTCTGGATACGCAGTATTTT,CASSGGTTGVLDTQYF
TRBJ2-1,TRBV11-3,TRBD1,few,TGTGCCAGCAGCTTCAGGGACAGTGAGCAGTTCTTC,CASSFRDSEQFF
TRBJ1-1,TRBV20-1,.,many,TGCAGTGCTACGGGACGGCCAATGAACACTGAAGCTTTCTTT,CSATGRPMNTEAFF
TRBJ1-3,TRBV20-1,.,many,TGCAGTGCTAGAGAAGGGGTTGGAAACACCATATATTTT,CSAREGVGNTIYF
TRBJ1-2,TRBV20-1,.,many,TGCAGTGCTGATGCAGCGGTTGGTGCGCCTAACTATGGCTACACCTTC,CSADAAVGAPNYGYTF
TRBJ2-1,TRBV9,TRBD2,many,TGTGCCAGCAGCGTAGATTCCCTAGCGGGCAGCCTTAATGAGCAGTTCTTC,CASSVDSLAGSLNEQFF
TRBJ2-3,TRBV9,TRBD1,.,TGTGCCAGCAGCGGAAGGGGGCTGGAAGATACGCAGTATTTT,CASSGRGLEDTQYF
TRBJ2-3,TRBV9,.,.,TGTGCCAGCAGCGTAGTCGGCGCAGATACGCAGTATTTT,CASSVVGADTQYF
TRBJ2-1,TRBV7-6,TRBD1,.,TGTGCCAGCAGCAAAAGGGGGACAGGGATTTTGCATGAGCAGTTCTTC,CASSKRGTGILHEQFF
TRBJ1-2,TRBV5-5,TRBD1,many,TGTGCCAGCAGCTGGGATTTGACCGGGACAGGGCAAGGCTACACCTTC,CASSWDLTGTGQGYTF
TRBJ2-3,TRBV29-1,.,many,TGCAGCGTTCAGGACAACACAGATACGCAGTATTTT,CSVQDNTDTQYF
TRBJ2-1,TRBV20-1,TRBD2,many,TGCAGTGCTAGGCGTCTAGCGGGAGTAGATGAGCAGTTCTTC,CSARRLAGVDEQFF
TRBJ2-5,TRBV5-1,.,many,TGCGCCAGCAGCTTGTCCGTTACCCAAGAGACCCAGTACTTC,CASSLSVTQETQYF
TRBJ2-1,TRBV3-1,.,many,TGTGCCAGCAGCCCGGAGGTGGGAGGTTGGAATGAGCAGTTCTTC,CASSPEVGGWNEQFF
TRBJ2-2,TRBV2,TRBD2,many,TGTGCCAGCAGTGTACCCACTAGCGGGGGGGCGGACACCGGGGAGCTGTTTTTT,CASSVPTSGGADTGELFF
TRBJ1-5,TRBV20-1,.,many,TGCAGTGCTATACCCGGGGCGCCCAATCAGCCCCAGCATTTT,CSAIPGAPNQPQHF
TRBJ2-7,TRBV5-1,.,many,TGCGCCAGCATGGTGGGTCCCCCTACGAACGAGCAGTACTTC,CASMVGPPTNEQYF
TRBJ2-7,TRBV7-9,TRBD2,many,TGTGCCAGCAGCACGGGGGGGGCAAAGCAGTACTTC,CASSTGGAKQYF
TRBJ2-6,TRBV10-3,TRBD1,many,TGTGCCATCAGTCGGACAGGCCCTACCTCTGGGGCCAACGTCCTGACTTTC,CAISRTGPTSGANVLTF
TRBJ2-7,TRBV14,.,many,TGTGCCAGCAGCCAAGCGGGGATAAACTACGAGCAGTACTTC,CASSQAGINYEQYF
TRBJ2-7,TRBV25-1,TRBD2,many,TGTGCCAGCAGGGGGACTAGCAGCTACGAGCAGTACTTC,CASRGTSSYEQYF
TRBJ2-5,TRBV18,TRBD1,many,TGTGCCAGCTCACCACGGGTTGGGACAGGGTCGGGAGAGACCCAGTACTTC,CASSPRVGTGSGETQYF
TRBJ2-7,TRBV27,TRBD2,many,TGTGCCAGCAGTTTGATCCCCTCCGGGACTAGAAACTACGAGCAGTACTTC,CASSLIPSGTRNYEQYF
TRBJ2-7,TRBV9,.,many,TGTGCCAGCAGCACCACAGGGCTTGGGGAGCAGTACTTC,CASSTTGLGEQYF
TRBJ2-1,TRBV20-1,.,many,TGCAGTGCTATCGGCCCAGGGATTCATGAGCAGTTCTTC,CSAIGPGIHEQFF
TRBJ1-4,TRBV20-1,.,many,TGCAGTGCTAGAGGAGACCGAAAGGAAAAACTGTTTTTT,CSARGDRKEKLFF
TRBJ1-1,TRBV7-2,.,many,TGTGCCAGCAGCTTATCTGGACTTCGAAGTAGGGCTTTCTTT,CASSLSGLRSRAFF
TRBJ2-3,TRBV5-5,TRBD2,many,TGTGCCAGCAGCTTGGTGGGACTAGCGGGGGGGCCTTCGGCAGATACGCAGTATTTT,CASSLVGLAGGPSADTQYF